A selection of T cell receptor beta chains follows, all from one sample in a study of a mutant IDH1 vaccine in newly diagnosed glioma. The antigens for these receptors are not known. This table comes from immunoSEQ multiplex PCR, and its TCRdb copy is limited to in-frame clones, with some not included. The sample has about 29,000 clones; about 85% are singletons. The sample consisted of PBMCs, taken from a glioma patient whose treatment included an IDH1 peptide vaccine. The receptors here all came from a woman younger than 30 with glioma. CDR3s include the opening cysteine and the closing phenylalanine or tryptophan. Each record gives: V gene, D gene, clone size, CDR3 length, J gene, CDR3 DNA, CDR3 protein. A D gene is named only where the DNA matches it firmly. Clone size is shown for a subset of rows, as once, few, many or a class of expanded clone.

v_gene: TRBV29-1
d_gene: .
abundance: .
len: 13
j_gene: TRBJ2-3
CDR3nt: TGCAGCGTTGAGGAGGAGGTACAGGATACGCAGTATTTT
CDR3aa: CSVEEEVQDTQYF

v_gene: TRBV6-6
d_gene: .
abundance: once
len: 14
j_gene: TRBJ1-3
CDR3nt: TGTGCCACCCGAAGGGGGGCGAGGGGAAACACCATATATTTT
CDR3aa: CATRRGARGNTIYF

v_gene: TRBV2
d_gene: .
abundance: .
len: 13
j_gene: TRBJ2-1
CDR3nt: TGTGCCAGCAGTGAAACGTTAGCAAATGAGCAGTTCTTC
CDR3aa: CASSETLANEQFF

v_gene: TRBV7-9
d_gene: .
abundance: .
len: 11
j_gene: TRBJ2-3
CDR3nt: TGTGCCAGTCGGTGGGCGGATACGCAGTATTTT
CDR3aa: CASRWADTQYF

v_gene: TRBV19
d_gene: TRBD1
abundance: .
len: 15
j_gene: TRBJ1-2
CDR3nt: TGTGCCAGTAGAGAGGACAGGACGAGAAACTATGGCTACACCTTC
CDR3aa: CASREDRTRNYGYTF

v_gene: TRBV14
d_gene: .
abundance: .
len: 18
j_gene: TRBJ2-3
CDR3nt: TGTGCCAGCAGCCAAGTCCCTATCGGGACGATAAGCACAGATACGCAGTATTTT
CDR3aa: CASSQVPIGTISTDTQYF

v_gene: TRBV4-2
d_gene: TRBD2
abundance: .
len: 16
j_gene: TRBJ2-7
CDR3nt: TGTGCCAGCAGCCAGGCAGCGGGAGGGCGTTTGAACGAGCAGTACTTC
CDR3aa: CASSQAAGGRLNEQYF

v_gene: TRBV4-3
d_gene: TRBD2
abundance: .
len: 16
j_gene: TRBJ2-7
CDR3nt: TGCGCCAGCAGCCAAGACCGCCCGGGGGGCTCCTACGAGCAGTACTTC
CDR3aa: CASSQDRPGGSYEQYF

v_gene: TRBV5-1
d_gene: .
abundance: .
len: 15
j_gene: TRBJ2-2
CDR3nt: TGCGCCAGCAGCTTGGATGGGAAGGGGACCGGGGAGCTGTTTTTT
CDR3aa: CASSLDGKGTGELFF

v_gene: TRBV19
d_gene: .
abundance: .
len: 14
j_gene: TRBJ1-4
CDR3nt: TGTGCCAGTAGTATTGGGGGGACTAATGAAAAACTGTTTTTT
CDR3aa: CASSIGGTNEKLFF

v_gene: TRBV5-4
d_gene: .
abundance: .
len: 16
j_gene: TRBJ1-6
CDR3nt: TGTGCCAGCAGCTTTTCAAGAGGCGGTTATAATTCACCCCTCCACTTT
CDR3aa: CASSFSRGGYNSPLHF

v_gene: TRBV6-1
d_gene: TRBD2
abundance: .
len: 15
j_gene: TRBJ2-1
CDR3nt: TGTGCCAGCAGTGGGACTAGCGTCCCCTACAATGAGCAGTTCTTC
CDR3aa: CASSGTSVPYNEQFF

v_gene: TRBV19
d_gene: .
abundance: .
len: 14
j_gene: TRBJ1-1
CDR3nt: TGTGCCAGTAGACCCCGGGATATAAGGATTGAAGCTTTCTTT
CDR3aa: CASRPRDIRIEAFF

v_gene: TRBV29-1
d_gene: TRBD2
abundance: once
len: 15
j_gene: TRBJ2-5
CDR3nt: TGCAGCGTTCCTACTAGCGGGGTGAACGCGGAGACCCAGTACTTC
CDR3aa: CSVPTSGVNAETQYF

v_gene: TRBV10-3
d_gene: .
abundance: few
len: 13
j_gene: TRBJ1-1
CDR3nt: TGTGCCATCAGTGCCCGATCAGGGTCCGAAGCTTTCTTT
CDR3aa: CAISARSGSEAFF

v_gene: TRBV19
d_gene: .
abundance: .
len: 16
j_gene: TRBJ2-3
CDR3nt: TGTGCCACCAGCCCCGGATGGGGGTTCGGCACAGATACGCAGTATTTT
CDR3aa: CATSPGWGFGTDTQYF

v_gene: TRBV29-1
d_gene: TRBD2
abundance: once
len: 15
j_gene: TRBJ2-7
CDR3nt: TGCAGCGTTGGAAAGAGCGGGATGAGCTCCTACGAGCAGTACTTC
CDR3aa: CSVGKSGMSSYEQYF

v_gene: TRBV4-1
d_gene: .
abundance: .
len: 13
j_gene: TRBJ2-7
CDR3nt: TGCGCCAGCAGCCCTGGAGTCGGCTACGAGCAGTACTTC
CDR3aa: CASSPGVGYEQYF

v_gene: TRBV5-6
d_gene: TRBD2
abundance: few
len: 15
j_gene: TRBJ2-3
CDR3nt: TGTGCCAGCAGCTCGGGGGGGGCGGCAACAGATACGCAGTATTTT
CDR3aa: CASSSGGAATDTQYF

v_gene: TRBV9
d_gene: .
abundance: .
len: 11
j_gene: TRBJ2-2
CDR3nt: TGTGCCAGCAGCGTAGACGGGGAGCTGTTTTTT
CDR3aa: CASSVDGELFF

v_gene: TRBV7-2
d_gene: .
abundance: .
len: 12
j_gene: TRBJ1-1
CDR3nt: TGTGCCAGCAGCTTAGAGGGGATGGAAGCTTTCTTT
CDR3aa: CASSLEGMEAFF

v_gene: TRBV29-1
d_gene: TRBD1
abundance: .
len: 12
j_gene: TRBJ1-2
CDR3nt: TGCAGCGTAACAGGGGGAAACTATGGCTACACCTTC
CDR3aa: CSVTGGNYGYTF

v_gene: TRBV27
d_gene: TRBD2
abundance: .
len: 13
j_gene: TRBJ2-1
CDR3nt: TGTGCCAGTACTGGACTAGCGGGAGATGAGCAGTTCTTC
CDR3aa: CASTGLAGDEQFF

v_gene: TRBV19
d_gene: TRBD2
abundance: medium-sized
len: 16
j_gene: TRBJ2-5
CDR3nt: TGTGCCAGTAGTATAGTTGGTAGCGGGGCCCAAGAGACCCAGTACTTC
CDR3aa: CASSIVGSGAQETQYF

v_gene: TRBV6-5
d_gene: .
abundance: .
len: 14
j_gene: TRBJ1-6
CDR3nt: TGTGCCAGCTCACCGGAAGGCTTTAATTCACCCCTCCACTTT
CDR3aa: CASSPEGFNSPLHF

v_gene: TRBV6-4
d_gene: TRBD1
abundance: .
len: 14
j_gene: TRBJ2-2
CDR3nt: TGTGCCAGCAGCCAGGGGGCGCACACCGGGGAGCTGTTTTTT
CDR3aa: CASSQGAHTGELFF

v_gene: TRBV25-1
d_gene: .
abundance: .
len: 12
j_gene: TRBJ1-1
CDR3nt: TGTGCCAGCAGTTCATCAGGGGAACCGGCTTTCTTT
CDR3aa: CASSSSGEPAFF

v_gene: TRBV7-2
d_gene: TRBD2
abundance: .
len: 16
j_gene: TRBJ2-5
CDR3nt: TGTGCCAGCAGCTCTTGGGCTAGCGGGGGACAAGAGACCCAGTACTTC
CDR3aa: CASSSWASGGQETQYF

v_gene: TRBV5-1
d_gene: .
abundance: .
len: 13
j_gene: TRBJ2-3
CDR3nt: TGCGCCAGCAGCCTGGGTCGCACAGATACGCAGTATTTT
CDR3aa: CASSLGRTDTQYF

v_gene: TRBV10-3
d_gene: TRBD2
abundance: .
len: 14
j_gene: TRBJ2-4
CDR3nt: TGTGCCATCTCGGCGGGAGGGACTATGAACATTCAGTACTTC
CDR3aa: CAISAGGTMNIQYF

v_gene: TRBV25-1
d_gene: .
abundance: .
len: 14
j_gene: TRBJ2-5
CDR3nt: TGTGCCAGCAGTGAGTGGACAGATCAAGAGACCCAGTACTTC
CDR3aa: CASSEWTDQETQYF

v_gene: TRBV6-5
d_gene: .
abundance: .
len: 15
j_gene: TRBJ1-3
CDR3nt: TGTGCCAGCAGTTACTCGTTGGGTCCTGGAAACACCATATATTTT
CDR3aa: CASSYSLGPGNTIYF

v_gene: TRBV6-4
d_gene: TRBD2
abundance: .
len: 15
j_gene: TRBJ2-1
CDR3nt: TGTGCCAGCAGTGGGACTAGCGGGAGAGGCAATGAGCAGTTCTTC
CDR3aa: CASSGTSGRGNEQFF

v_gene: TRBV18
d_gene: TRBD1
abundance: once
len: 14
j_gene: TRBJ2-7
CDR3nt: TGTGCCAGCTCACTGGGAACAGGGGCGGATGAGCAGTACTTC
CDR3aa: CASSLGTGADEQYF

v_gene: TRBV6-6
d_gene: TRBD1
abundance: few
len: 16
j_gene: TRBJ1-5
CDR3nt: TGTGCCAGCAGTTTCGGACAGGGGGCCAGCAATCAGCCCCAGCATTTT
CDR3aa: CASSFGQGASNQPQHF

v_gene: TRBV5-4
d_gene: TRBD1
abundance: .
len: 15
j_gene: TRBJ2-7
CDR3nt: TGTGCCAGCAGTTCGACAGGGGACCGAGCCTACGAGCAGTACTTC
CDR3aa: CASSSTGDRAYEQYF

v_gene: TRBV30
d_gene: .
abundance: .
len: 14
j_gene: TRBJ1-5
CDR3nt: TGTGCCTGGGATCGCGGAGCTAGCAATCAGCCCCAGCATTTT
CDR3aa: CAWDRGASNQPQHF

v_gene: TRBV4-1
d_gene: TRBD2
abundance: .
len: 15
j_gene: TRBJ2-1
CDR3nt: TGCGCCAGCAGCCAAGTCCTAGCGGGGGGGACTGGAAGGGTCTTC
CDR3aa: CASSQVLAGGTGRVF

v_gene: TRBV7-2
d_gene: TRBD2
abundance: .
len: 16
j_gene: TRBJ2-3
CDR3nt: TGTGCCAGCAGCGGAGGGACTAGCGGGGGCTTGTATACGCAGTATTTT
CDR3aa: CASSGGTSGGLYTQYF

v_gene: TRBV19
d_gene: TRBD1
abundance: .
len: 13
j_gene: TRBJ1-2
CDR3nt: TGTGCCAGTAACCACGACAGGGGATATGGCTACACCTTC
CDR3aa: CASNHDRGYGYTF

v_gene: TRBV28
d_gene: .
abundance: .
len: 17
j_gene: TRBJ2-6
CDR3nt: TGTGCCAGCAGCTTGCGGTGGGGGAGCTCTGGGGCCAACGTCCTGACTTTC
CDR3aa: CASSLRWGSSGANVLTF